Listed below are T cell receptor beta chains from one sample, sequenced in a study of blood T cell repertoires in COVID-19. TCRdb's table, derived via immunoSEQ multiplex PCR, lists solely in-frame clones and lacks some. The table includes under 45,000 clones, 65% to 85% detected once. Material: peripheral blood. These receptors came from a man between 65 and 85 years old with COVID-19, enrolled during active disease. Both conserved end residues are part of each CDR3. The order of the fields is V gene, J gene, CDR3 length, D gene, clone size, CDR3 DNA, CDR3 protein. A D gene is named only where the DNA matches it firmly. Clone size appears in some rows only: once, few, many, or a class for an expanded clone.

V: TRBV19; J: TRBJ2-3; length: 15; D: -; size: -; DNA: TGTGCCAGTACCATTAGCTGGAGTGGGAGAGATACGCAGTATTTT; CDR3: CASTISWSGRDTQYF
V: TRBV6-2/TRBV6-3; J: TRBJ1-2; length: 15; D: -; size: -; DNA: TGTGCCAGCAGTTCAGGACATGCGGCTAACTATGGCTACACCTTC; CDR3: CASSSGHAANYGYTF
V: TRBV11-2; J: TRBJ2-5; length: 18; D: -; size: -; DNA: TGTGCCAGCAGCTTCATCCGGGTTTACTGGTCTTCCCAAGAGACCCAGTACTTC; CDR3: CASSFIRVYWSSQETQYF
V: TRBV3-1/TRBV3-2; J: TRBJ1-2; length: 13; D: -; size: medium-sized; DNA: TGTGCCAGCAGCCTCTATATTGGTACGGGCTACACCTTC; CDR3: CASSLYIGTGYTF
V: TRBV3-1/TRBV3-2; J: TRBJ2-1; length: 14; D: -; size: -; DNA: TGTGCCAGCAGCCAAGTTCAGGGGGGTGATGAGCAGTTCTTC; CDR3: CASSQVQGGDEQFF
V: TRBV7-3; J: TRBJ2-1; length: 15; D: -; size: -; DNA: TGTGCCAGCAGCGTCCTGCGCACCTCCTACAATGAGCAGTTCTTC; CDR3: CASSVLRTSYNEQFF
V: TRBV6-5; J: TRBJ1-2; length: 13; D: -; size: medium-sized; DNA: TGTGCCAGCAGTTCAGGGGACCTCTATGGCTACACCTTC; CDR3: CASSSGDLYGYTF
V: TRBV6-4; J: TRBJ2-7; length: 15; D: -; size: -; DNA: TGTGCCAGCAGTGACTCGATAGCCTTTAGAAGGGAGCAGTACTTC; CDR3: CASSDSIAFRREQYF
V: TRBV7-6; J: TRBJ2-7; length: 15; D: -; size: -; DNA: TGTGCCAGCAGCGAGAGGACAGACCGTTCGTCCGAGCAGTACTTC; CDR3: CASSERTDRSSEQYF
V: TRBV19; J: TRBJ1-2; length: 12; D: -; size: once; DNA: TGTGCCAGTAGGGAGGGACCGGACGGCTACACCTTC; CDR3: CASREGPDGYTF
V: TRBV18; J: TRBJ1-1; length: 15; D: TRBD1; size: few; DNA: TGTGCCAGCTCACCACCGACAGGGCAGGGAACTGAAGCTTTCTTT; CDR3: CASSPPTGQGTEAFF
V: TRBV15; J: TRBJ1-2; length: 14; D: TRBD1; size: -; DNA: TGTGCCACCAGCACTTACATTGGACAGGGGGCAGACACCTTC; CDR3: CATSTYIGQGADTF
V: TRBV4-2; J: TRBJ1-4; length: 15; D: TRBD1; size: -; DNA: TGTGCCAGCAGCCAAGGAGACAGGGGTAATGAAAAACTGTTTTTT; CDR3: CASSQGDRGNEKLFF
V: TRBV6-1; J: TRBJ2-5; length: 15; D: TRBD2; size: -; DNA: TGTGCCAGCAGTGAGACTAGCGGGACCCAAGAGACCCAGTACTTC; CDR3: CASSETSGTQETQYF
V: TRBV11-2; J: TRBJ2-1; length: 15; D: -; size: once; DNA: TGTGCCAGCAGCTCCCAAGTCCACAAGGGGAATGAGCAGTTCTTC; CDR3: CASSSQVHKGNEQFF
V: TRBV3-1/TRBV3-2; J: TRBJ2-7; length: 15; D: -; size: -; DNA: TGTGCCAGCAGCCTCCGGACAGTTCGGCTCGTCGGGCAGTACTTC; CDR3: CASSLRTVRLVGQYF
V: TRBV19; J: TRBJ2-7; length: 14; D: -; size: -; DNA: TGTGCCAGTAGTATAGGTGCAGGCCCGTCTGAGCAGTACTTC; CDR3: CASSIGAGPSEQYF
V: TRBV9; J: TRBJ2-2; length: 14; D: -; size: -; DNA: TGTGCCAGCAGCCTCCTTCGGGTCACCGGGGAGCTGTTTTTT; CDR3: CASSLLRVTGELFF
V: TRBV7-3; J: TRBJ2-1; length: 17; D: TRBD2; size: few; DNA: TGTGCCAGCAGCCTCGGGTGGGGGACTAGCGGGCACAATGAGCAGTTCTTC; CDR3: CASSLGWGTSGHNEQFF
V: TRBV27; J: TRBJ1-2; length: 13; D: -; size: -; DNA: TGTGCCACCGGCAGTTTATCCGGGTATGGCTACACCTTC; CDR3: CATGSLSGYGYTF
V: TRBV5-6; J: TRBJ1-6; length: 15; D: -; size: -; DNA: TGTGCCAGCACGTCGACTGGTTTATATAATTCACCCCTCCACTTT; CDR3: CASTSTGLYNSPLHF
V: TRBV6-2/TRBV6-3; J: TRBJ1-2; length: 12; D: TRBD1; size: -; DNA: TGTGCCAGCAGTAGGGGGCCCAGAGGCTACACCTTC; CDR3: CASSRGPRGYTF
V: TRBV29-1; J: TRBJ2-3; length: 14; D: TRBD2; size: -; DNA: TGCAGCGGAGGGAGGGAAGTGGGGGGAGATACGCAGTATTTT; CDR3: CSGGREVGGDTQYF
V: TRBV4-2; J: TRBJ2-3; length: 14; D: -; size: -; DNA: TGTGCCAGCAGCCTAAGGACTAGCACAGATACGCAGTATTTT; CDR3: CASSLRTSTDTQYF
V: TRBV5-8; J: TRBJ1-1; length: 15; D: TRBD1; size: once; DNA: TGTGCCAGCAGCTCCACCGGACAGGGGGGGACTGAAGCTTTCTTT; CDR3: CASSSTGQGGTEAFF
V: TRBV7-8; J: TRBJ2-3; length: 20; D: TRBD1; size: few; DNA: TGTGCCAGCAGCTTACGGCCCCGGACAGGGGCCGCTCAGTCCGTAGATACGCAGTATTTT; CDR3: CASSLRPRTGAAQSVDTQYF
V: TRBV10-3; J: TRBJ1-6; length: 15; D: TRBD1; size: -; DNA: TGTGCCATCAGTAGGGACAGCCATAATAATTCACCCCTCCACTTT; CDR3: CAISRDSHNNSPLHF
V: TRBV18; J: TRBJ2-7; length: 14; D: TRBD2; size: few; DNA: TGTGCCAGCTCACCTAGCGGGAGTTCCTACGAGCAGTACTTC; CDR3: CASSPSGSSYEQYF
V: TRBV7-8; J: TRBJ2-7; length: 16; D: -; size: -; DNA: TGTGCCAGCAGCTTAGGGTCCAAGGGGACATCCTACGAGCAGTACTTC; CDR3: CASSLGSKGTSYEQYF